This T cell receptor (beta chain) emerged from a study of blood T cell repertoires in COVID-19 (TCRdb year 2020). Concerning the study at large: The collaborator samples originated in the United States, Italy and Spain and spanned the acute and convalescent phases of COVID-19. The sample metadata nearly always contained a de-identified subject ID, COVID-19 status, age in years and sex. The material from the prospective study consisted of cDNA or gDNA derived from T cells, B-cell-depleted T cells, or PBMCs. Subjects who had been exposed to COVID-19, were actively infected with it, or had recovered from it provided the deeply sampled blood TCRbeta repertoires that made up the dataset. The repertoires were made available in a free public database intended to serve as a resource for research on the immune response to SARS-CoV-2. Samples were obtained from the ongoing ImmuneRACE study (first 160 participants) and from 1,254 subjects provided by 6 global collaborators. HLA class I and class II types, where available, came from metadata supplied by the sample provider rather than from assay-based typing. Points the paper makes about the study in general: The amount of clinical and demographic metadata varied by source and participant and was provided uncurated.

One collaborating source in Seattle enrolled patients while the patients were actively infected and followed the patients over time throughout the course of disease. Each collaborating institution followed its own protocols to collect whole blood in K2EDTA tubes. For TCRbeta analysis, collaborator samples were shipped as frozen whole blood, as isolated PBMCs, or as DNA extracted from either sample type. TCRbeta CDR3 regions were amplified from genomic DNA by means of the immunoSEQ Assay, a bias-controlled multiplex PCR. In the source study's methods: The number of nucleated cells in each sample was estimated from the amplification of reference gene primers within the assay. To quantify the absolute abundance of each unique TCRbeta CDR3 rearrangement, sequence reads were collapsed and filtered. For each sample, productive Simpson clonality was calculated as the square root of Simpson's diversity index over productive rearrangements. This is the immuneACCESS table as TCRdb keeps it, with only in-frame sequences that have V and J called. A part of the clones is gone; compared with another copy, unresolved V genes explain less than half, and the rest is unexplained. That table gives V, J and clone size, and the DNA gave D and trimming. This sample holds 35,000 to 40,000 clones; about 74% were observed only once. The ten largest clones take up over 9.5% of the sample.

CDR1 and CDR2 (MDHEN, SYDVKM) derive from the germline V gene. Germline trimming amounts to 6 bases on V and 5 bases on J, with 11 as the count of junction bases outside the gene matches. The CDR3, cysteine through phenylalanine, is 15 amino acids long. Only CDR3 DNA is held: 45 bases, read in frame from base 1. This clone appeared a few times. Its antigen is currently not known. No clone much larger than this one lies a single base away; base qualities are absent. Specimen: peripheral blood. Recombination connected TRBV28 to TRBJ2-7, with 9 junctional bases fitting TRBD1. This TCR came from a man between 65 and 85 years old with COVID-19, enrolled during active disease. Read as DNA, the sequence is TGTGCCAGCAGCGTCCCGGGACAGGGAGTCGACGAGCAGTACTTC. Protein translation: CASSVPGQGVDEQYF. Reference TRBV28 and TRBJ2-7 genes cover what lies past the CDR3, so the full variable domain is DVKVTQSSRYLVKRTGEKVFLECVQDMDHENMFWYRQDPGLGLRLIYFSYDVKMKEKGDIPEGYSVSREKKERFSLILESASTNQTSMYLCASSVPGQGVDEQYFGPGTRLTVT.